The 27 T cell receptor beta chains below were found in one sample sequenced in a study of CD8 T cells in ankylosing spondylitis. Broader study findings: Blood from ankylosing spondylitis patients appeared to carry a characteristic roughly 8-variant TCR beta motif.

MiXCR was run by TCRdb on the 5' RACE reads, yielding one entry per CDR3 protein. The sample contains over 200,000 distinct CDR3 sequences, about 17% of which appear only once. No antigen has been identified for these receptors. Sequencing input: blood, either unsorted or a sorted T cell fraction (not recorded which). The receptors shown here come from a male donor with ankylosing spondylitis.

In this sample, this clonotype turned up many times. The CDR3 loop reads CASSEVGTLEQFF. The CDR3 DNA reads as TGTGCCAGCAGTGAAGTGGGAACCCTTGAGCAGTTCTTC. The rearrangement links TRBV2 to TRBJ2-1, with D unclear. CDR1 and CDR2 (germline): SNHLY, FYNNEI. The CDR3 consists of 13 residues. Trimming stripped 1 base from V and 9 bases from J, with 10 bases between.

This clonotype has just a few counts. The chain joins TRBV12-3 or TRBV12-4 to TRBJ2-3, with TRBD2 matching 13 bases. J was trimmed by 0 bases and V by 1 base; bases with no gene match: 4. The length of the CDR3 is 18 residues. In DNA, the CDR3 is TGTGCCAGCAGTTTAGTCTGGACTAGCGGGGGAAGCACAGATACGCAGTATTTT. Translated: CASSLVWTSGGSTDTQYF.

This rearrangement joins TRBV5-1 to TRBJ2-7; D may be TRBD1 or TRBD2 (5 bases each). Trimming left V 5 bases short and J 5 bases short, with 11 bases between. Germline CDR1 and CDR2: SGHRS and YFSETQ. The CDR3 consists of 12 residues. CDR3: CASRDGTNEQYF. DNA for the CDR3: TGCGCCAGCAGAGATGGGACCAACGAGCAGTACTTC.

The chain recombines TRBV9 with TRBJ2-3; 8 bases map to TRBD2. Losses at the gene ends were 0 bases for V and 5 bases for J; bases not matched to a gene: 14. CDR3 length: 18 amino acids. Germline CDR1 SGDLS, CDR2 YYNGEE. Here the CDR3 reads CASSVDGGGFLSGDTQYF. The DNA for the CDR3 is TGTGCCAGCAGCGTAGACGGGGGGGGCTTCCTCAGCGGAGATACGCAGTATTTT.

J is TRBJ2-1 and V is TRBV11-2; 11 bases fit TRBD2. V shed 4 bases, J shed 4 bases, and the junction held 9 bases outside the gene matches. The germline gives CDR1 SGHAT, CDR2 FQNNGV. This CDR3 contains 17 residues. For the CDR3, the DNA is TGTGCCAGCAGCTCCCAATTAGCGGGGGGGCCTTACAATGAGCAGTTCTTC. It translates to CASSSQLAGGPYNEQFF.

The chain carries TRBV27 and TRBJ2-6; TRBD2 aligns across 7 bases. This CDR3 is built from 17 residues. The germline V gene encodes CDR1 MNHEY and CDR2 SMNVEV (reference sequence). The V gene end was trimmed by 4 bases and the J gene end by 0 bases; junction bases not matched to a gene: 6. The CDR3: CASSYVAGDSGANVLTF. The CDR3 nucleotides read TGTGCCAGCAGTTACGTTGCGGGGGACTCTGGGGCCAACGTCCTGACTTTC.

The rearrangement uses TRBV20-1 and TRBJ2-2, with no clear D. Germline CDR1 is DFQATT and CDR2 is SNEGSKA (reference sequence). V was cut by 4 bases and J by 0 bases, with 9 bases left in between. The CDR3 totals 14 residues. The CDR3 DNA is TGCAGTGCTACTAGAGCAGCGAACACCGGGGAGCTGTTTTTT. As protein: CSATRAANTGELFF.

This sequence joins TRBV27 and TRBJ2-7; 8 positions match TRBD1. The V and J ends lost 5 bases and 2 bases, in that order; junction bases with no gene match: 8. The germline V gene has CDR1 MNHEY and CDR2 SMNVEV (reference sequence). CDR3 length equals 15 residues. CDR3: CASSPLTGDTYEQYF. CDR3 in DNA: TGTGCCAGCAGTCCCCTGACAGGGGATACCTACGAGCAGTACTTC.

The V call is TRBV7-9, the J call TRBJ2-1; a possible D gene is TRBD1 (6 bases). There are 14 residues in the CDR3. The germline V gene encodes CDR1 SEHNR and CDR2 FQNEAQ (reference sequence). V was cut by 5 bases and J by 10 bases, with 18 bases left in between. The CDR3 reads CASSPTGTSGEQFF. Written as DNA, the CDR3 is TGTGCCAGCAGCCCAACCGGGACATCAGGAGAGCAGTTCTTC.

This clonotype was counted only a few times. CDR3: CASSQDIPSGNYEQYF. Here the CDR3 DNA reads TGCGCCAGCAGCCAAGATATTCCTAGCGGGAACTACGAGCAGTACTTC. This chain joins TRBV4-3 and TRBJ2-7; 9 bases fit TRBD2. Germline values: CDR1 LGHNA, CDR2 YSLEER. The CDR3 runs to 16 residues. With V trimmed by 0 bases and J by 3 bases, 6 bases remained unmatched.

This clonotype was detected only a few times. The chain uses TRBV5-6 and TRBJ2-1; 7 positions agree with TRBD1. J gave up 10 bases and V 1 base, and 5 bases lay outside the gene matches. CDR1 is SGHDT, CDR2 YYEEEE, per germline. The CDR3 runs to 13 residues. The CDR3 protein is CASSLRQGREQFF. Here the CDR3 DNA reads TGTGCCAGCAGCTTGAGACAGGGCCGCGAGCAGTTCTTC.

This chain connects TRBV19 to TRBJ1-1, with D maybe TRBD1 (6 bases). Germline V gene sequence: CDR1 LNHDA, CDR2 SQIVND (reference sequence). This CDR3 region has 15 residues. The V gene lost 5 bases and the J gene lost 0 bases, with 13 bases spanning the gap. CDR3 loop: CASSSRTEMNTEAFF. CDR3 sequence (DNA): TGTGCCAGTAGTTCGAGGACAGAGATGAACACTGAAGCTTTCTTT.

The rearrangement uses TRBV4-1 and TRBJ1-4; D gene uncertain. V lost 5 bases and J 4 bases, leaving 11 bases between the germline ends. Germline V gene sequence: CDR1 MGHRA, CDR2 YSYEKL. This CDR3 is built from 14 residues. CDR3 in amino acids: CASSSGSYNEKLFF. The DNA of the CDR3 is TGCGCCAGCAGCTCCGGGTCTTATAATGAAAAACTGTTTTTT.

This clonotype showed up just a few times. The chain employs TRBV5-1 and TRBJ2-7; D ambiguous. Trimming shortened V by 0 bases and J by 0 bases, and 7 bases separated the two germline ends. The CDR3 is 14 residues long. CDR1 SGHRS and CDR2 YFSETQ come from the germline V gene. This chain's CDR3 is CASSLVADSYEQYF. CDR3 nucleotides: TGCGCCAGCAGCTTGGTGGCTGACTCCTACGAGCAGTACTTC.

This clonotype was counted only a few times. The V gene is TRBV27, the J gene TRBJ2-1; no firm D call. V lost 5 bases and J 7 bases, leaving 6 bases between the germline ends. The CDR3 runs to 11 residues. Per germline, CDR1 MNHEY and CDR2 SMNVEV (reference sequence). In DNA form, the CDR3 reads TGTGCCAGCAGTAACGGAAATGAGCAGTTCTTC. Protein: CASSNGNEQFF.

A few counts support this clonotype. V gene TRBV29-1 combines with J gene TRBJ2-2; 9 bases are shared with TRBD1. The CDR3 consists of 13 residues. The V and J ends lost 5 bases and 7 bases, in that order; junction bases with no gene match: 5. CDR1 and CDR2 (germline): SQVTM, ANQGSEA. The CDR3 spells CSVQQGAGGELFF. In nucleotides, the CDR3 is TGCAGCGTTCAACAGGGGGCAGGCGGGGAGCTGTTTTTT.

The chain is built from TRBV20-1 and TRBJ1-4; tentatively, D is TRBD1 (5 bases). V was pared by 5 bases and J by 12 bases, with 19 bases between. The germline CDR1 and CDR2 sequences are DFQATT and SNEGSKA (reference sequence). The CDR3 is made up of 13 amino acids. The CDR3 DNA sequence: TGCAGTGCTTTACAGCCGCTCGGGGGTGAACTGTTTTTT. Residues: CSALQPLGGELFF.

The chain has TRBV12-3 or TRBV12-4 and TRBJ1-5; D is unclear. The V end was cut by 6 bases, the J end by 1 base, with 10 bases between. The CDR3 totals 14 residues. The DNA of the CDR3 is TGTGCCAGCAGCCGAATAGGGAGCAATCAGCCCCAGCATTTT. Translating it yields CASSRIGSNQPQHF.

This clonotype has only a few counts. CDR3 DNA: TGTGCCAGCAGCCCCGGGACAGGGGCCCTTAGCGGCCAGAACACTGAAGCTTTCTTT. Translation gives CASSPGTGALSGQNTEAFF. V is TRBV6-1 and J is TRBJ1-1; TRBD1 aligns across 10 bases. J lost 1 base, V lost 6 bases, and 17 bases had no gene match. There are 19 residues in the CDR3. Germline V gives CDR1 MNHNS, CDR2 SASEGT.

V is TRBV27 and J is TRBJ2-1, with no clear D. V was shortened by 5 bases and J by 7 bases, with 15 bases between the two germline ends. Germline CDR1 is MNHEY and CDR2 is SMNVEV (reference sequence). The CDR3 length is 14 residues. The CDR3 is CASSTGYLLNEQFF. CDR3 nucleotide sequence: TGTGCCAGCAGTACGGGCTACCTCCTGAATGAGCAGTTCTTC.

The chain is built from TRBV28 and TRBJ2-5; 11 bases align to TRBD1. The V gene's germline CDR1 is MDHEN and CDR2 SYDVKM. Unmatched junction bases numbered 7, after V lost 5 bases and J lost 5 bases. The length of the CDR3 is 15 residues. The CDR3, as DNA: TGTGCCAGCAGTCCAGGACAGGGGGCCTCTGAGACCCAGTACTTC. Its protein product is CASSPGQGASETQYF.

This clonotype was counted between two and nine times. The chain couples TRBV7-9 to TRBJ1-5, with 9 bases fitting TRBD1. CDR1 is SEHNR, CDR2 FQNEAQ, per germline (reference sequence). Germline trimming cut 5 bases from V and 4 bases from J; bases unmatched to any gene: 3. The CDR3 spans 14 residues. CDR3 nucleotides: TGTGCCAGCAGCCCCGGGACAGGGAATCAGCCCCAGCATTTT. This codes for CASSPGTGNQPQHF.

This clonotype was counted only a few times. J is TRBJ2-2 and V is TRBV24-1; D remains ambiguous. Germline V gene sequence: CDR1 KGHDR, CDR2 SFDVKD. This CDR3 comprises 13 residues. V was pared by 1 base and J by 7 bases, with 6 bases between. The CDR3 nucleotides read TGTGCCACCAGTGATTTATTGGGCGGGGAGCTGTTTTTT. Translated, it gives CATSDLLGGELFF.

The CDR3 DNA follows: TGTGCCAGCAGCTCGGAGGACGGGGGGGCGCTAGACGGGGAGCTGTTTTTT. Encoded protein: CASSSEDGGALDGELFF. This chain links TRBV7-9 with TRBJ2-2; 8 bases align to TRBD2. This CDR3 has 17 residues. Germline V gene sequence: CDR1 SEHNR, CDR2 FQNEAQ (reference sequence). V lost 4 bases to trimming and J lost 7 bases; unmatched junction nucleotides: 14. Together with reference TRBV7-9 and TRBJ2-2, the CDR3 gives the full variable domain: DTGVSQNPRHKITKRGQNVTFRCDPISEHNRLYWYRQTLGQGPEFLTYFQNEAQLEKSRLLSDRFSAERPKGSFSTLEIQRTEQGDSAMYLCASSSEDGGALDGELFFGEGSRLTVL.

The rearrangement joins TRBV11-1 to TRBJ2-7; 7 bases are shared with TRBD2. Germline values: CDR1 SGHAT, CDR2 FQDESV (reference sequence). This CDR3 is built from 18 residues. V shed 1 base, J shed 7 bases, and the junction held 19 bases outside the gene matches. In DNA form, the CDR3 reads TGTGCCAGCAGCTTAGGGAAACCGGGAGGTCCAACTACGCCAGAGCAGTACTTC. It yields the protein CASSLGKPGGPTTPEQYF.

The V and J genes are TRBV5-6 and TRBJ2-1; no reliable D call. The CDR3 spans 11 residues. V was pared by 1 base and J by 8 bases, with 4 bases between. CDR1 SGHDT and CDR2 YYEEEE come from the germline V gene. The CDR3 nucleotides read TGTGCCAGCAGCTTGTTCTATGAGCAGTTCTTC. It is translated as CASSLFYEQFF.

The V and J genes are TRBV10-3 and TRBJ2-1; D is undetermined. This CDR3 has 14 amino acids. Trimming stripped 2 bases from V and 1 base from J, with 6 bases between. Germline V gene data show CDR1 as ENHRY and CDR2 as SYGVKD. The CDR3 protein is CAISETASYNEQFF. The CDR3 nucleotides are TGTGCCATCAGTGAGACAGCTTCCTACAATGAGCAGTTCTTC.